Sequencing of this T cell receptor (beta chain) was carried out in a study of T cells after somatic rescue of genetic block. This clone occurred once. TCRdb's copy holds only in-frame clones and misses some; the assay was immunoSEQ multiplex PCR. This table holds about 67,000 clones, under 95% found once. This sequence was found in a man in his forties or fifties. Input material: peripheral blood mononuclear cells (PBMCs).

Here the CDR3 reads CASSQEARWLYNEQFF. The CDR3 DNA is TGTGCCAGCAGCCAAGAGGCCAGGTGGCTCTACAATGAGCAGTTCTTC. This chain links TRBV14 with TRBJ2-1; D not resolved. Germline values: CDR1 SGHDN, CDR2 FVKESK. CDR3 length: 16 residues. The V and J ends lost 0 bases and 3 bases respectively, with 12 bases between them.